These T cell receptor beta chains were read from a single sample in a study of T cell repertoires in cytomegalovirus infection. TCRdb recomputed calls from the reads with MiXCR, one row per CDR3 protein. The table lists 150,000 to 200,000 distinct CDR3 sequences, roughly 9.8% of them singletons. Sequencing was carried out using PBMCs. These receptors all stem from a human donor in good health (CMV status not recorded). Some clones in this sample may be carry-over from other donors' samples. Each CDR3 is given with its conserved first and last residue. The D gene is left open where the match is weak. Size tells how often a clone was seen (once, few, many) or the class of an expanded clone, and some rows leave it out.

v_call	d_call	clone_size	j_call	cdr3_nt	cdr3_aa
TRBV4-3	TRBD1	few	TRBJ2-7	TGCGCCAGCAGCCAGGCATGGGACAGCACCTACGAGCAGTACTTC	CASSQAWDSTYEQYF
TRBV20-1	TRBD1	.	TRBJ1-5	TGCAGTGCTAGCCGACAGGGACTAAGCAATCAGCCCCAGCATTTT	CSASRQGLSNQPQHF
TRBV6-2/TRBV6-3	TRBD1	many	TRBJ2-6	TGTGCCAGCAGTTACCTCCGGGACAGGGTGTTTGGGGCCAACGTCCTGACTTTC	CASSYLRDRVFGANVLTF
TRBV12-3/TRBV12-4	.	many	TRBJ1-1	TGTGCCAGCAGGAAACCACAGGGATCTGAAGCTTTCTTT	CASRKPQGSEAFF
TRBV7-9	.	many	TRBJ2-2	TGTGCCAGCAGCTTAATCGGTGGAGGGGAGCTGTTTTTT	CASSLIGGGELFF
TRBV5-4	.	many	TRBJ2-1	TGTGCCAGCAGCTTACCCAGGAACAATGAGCAGTTCTTC	CASSLPRNNEQFF
TRBV11-2	TRBD2	few	TRBJ2-3	TGTGCCAGCAGCTCCTATCCCCAAGCGGGGAGTAGCACAGATACGCAGTATTTT	CASSSYPQAGSSTDTQYF
TRBV7-9	TRBD1	many	TRBJ1-6	TGTGCCAGCAGCGATATACAGGGGGTCGGATCACCCCTCCACTTT	CASSDIQGVGSPLHF
TRBV12-3/TRBV12-4	.	many	TRBJ1-6	TGTGCCAGCAGTTTAGCCTTACAGGAAAGCTCCTATAATTCACCCCTCCACTTT	CASSLALQESSYNSPLHF
TRBV20-1	.	few	TRBJ2-4	TGCAGTGCTGTTAGCGGTTCAGCCAAAAACATTCAGTACTTC	CSAVSGSAKNIQYF
TRBV24-1	.	.	TRBJ2-3	TGTGCCACCAGTGAACCAGGGCCGAATACGCAGTATTTT	CATSEPGPNTQYF
TRBV7-2	.	many	TRBJ1-1	TGTGCCAGCAGCTACACCGGGACACTAATGAACACTGAAGCTTTCTTT	CASSYTGTLMNTEAFF
TRBV7-9	TRBD2	many	TRBJ2-5	TGTGCCAGCAGCATACCGGGACTAGCGGGAGGTCAAGAGACCCAGTACTTC	CASSIPGLAGGQETQYF
TRBV7-2	.	many	TRBJ2-7	TGTGCCAGCAGCTTAATCGGCGGGGTCTCCTACGAGCAGTACTTC	CASSLIGGVSYEQYF
TRBV18	TRBD1	many	TRBJ2-4	TGTGCCAGCTCACCGGGACAGGGGAAAAACATTCAGTACTTC	CASSPGQGKNIQYF
TRBV28	.	many	TRBJ1-1	TGTGCCAGCAGTATGGACCTCAACACTGAAGCTTTCTTT	CASSMDLNTEAFF
TRBV7-8	TRBD2	.	TRBJ2-2	TGTGCCAGCAGCCGCAGGGCTAGCGGGCCCGTGAACGCCGGGGAGCTGTTTTTT	CASSRRASGPVNAGELFF
TRBV20-1	.	few	TRBJ2-3	TGCAGTGCTAGGCAGTCGGTAGGCTCAGATACGCAGTATTTT	CSARQSVGSDTQYF